The rows below give T cell receptor beta chains drawn from one sample of a study of blood T cells in healthy people across ages. TCRdb reprocessed the 5' RACE reads via MiXCR and lists one record per CDR3 protein. Counted here are over 1,200,000 distinct CDR3 sequences, around 59% occurring once; the ten biggest clones make up 6.5% to 8.5%. Source material: blood. Receptor source: a man in his late teens or twenties in good health. Each CDR3 is given without its conserved first and last residue. The order of the fields is V gene, D gene, J gene, CDR3 protein. A D gene is named only where the DNA matches it firmly.

V: TRBV29-1; D: -; J: TRBJ2-1; CDR3: SVWGPGPHGEQF
V: TRBV7-8; D: -; J: TRBJ2-3; CDR3: ASSLDRPGDTQY
V: TRBV6-6; D: -; J: TRBJ1-2; CDR3: ASRALRVYGYGYT
V: TRBV7-9; D: -; J: TRBJ2-1; CDR3: ASSPRKLTRANEQF
V: TRBV2; D: -; J: TRBJ2-7; CDR3: ASRADLSYEQY
V: TRBV4-1; D: -; J: TRBJ2-7; CDR3: ASSQDMGGTYEQY
V: TRBV20-1; D: -; J: TRBJ2-7; CDR3: SARDRFAPSYEQY
V: TRBV12-3/TRBV12-4; D: -; J: TRBJ2-6; CDR3: ASSSRGGGLSGANVLT
V: TRBV4-1; D: -; J: TRBJ2-1; CDR3: ASSQESQGEQF
V: TRBV2; D: -; J: TRBJ1-4; CDR3: ASSVELPPTNEKLF
V: TRBV29-1; D: TRBD1; J: TRBJ2-1; CDR3: SGTTGGLIGEQF
V: TRBV6-1; D: -; J: TRBJ1-2; CDR3: ASREQWGKTNYGYT
V: TRBV4-3; D: -; J: TRBJ1-1; CDR3: ASSQDDSLNTEAF
V: TRBV20-1; D: -; J: TRBJ1-1; CDR3: SARGRVSGTEAF
V: TRBV5-1; D: -; J: TRBJ2-2; CDR3: ASSAVGGTGELF
V: TRBV7-6; D: TRBD1; J: TRBJ1-5; CDR3: ASSPTGGHIPHQPQH
V: TRBV24-1; D: TRBD2; J: TRBJ2-1; CDR3: ATSDDGLAGEANEQF
V: TRBV6-2/TRBV6-3; D: TRBD2; J: TRBJ2-1; CDR3: ASRDPGLAGGDEQF
V: TRBV4-1; D: -; J: TRBJ2-3; CDR3: ASSPPSVHTDTQY
V: TRBV7-9; D: -; J: TRBJ2-3; CDR3: ASSFGGVEDTQY
V: TRBV4-1; D: -; J: TRBJ2-7; CDR3: ASSSSTAYEQY
V: TRBV5-1; D: TRBD1; J: TRBJ2-1; CDR3: ASSPAPRQGYNEQF
V: TRBV6-1; D: -; J: TRBJ2-4; CDR3: ASSEGVRGIQY
V: TRBV6-5; D: TRBD2; J: TRBJ2-7; CDR3: ASSYKLAGYEQY
V: TRBV4-2; D: TRBD2; J: TRBJ2-7; CDR3: ASSQRSRDYSYEQY
V: TRBV7-2; D: TRBD2; J: TRBJ2-3; CDR3: ASSLAGGGATDTQY
V: TRBV20-1; D: TRBD2; J: TRBJ2-1; CDR3: SASGTNYNEQF
V: TRBV7-9; D: -; J: TRBJ1-2; CDR3: ASSFSRGREAANHGYT
V: TRBV7-7; D: TRBD1; J: TRBJ2-1; CDR3: ASSPPGGGYNEQF
V: TRBV28; D: TRBD1; J: TRBJ2-5; CDR3: ATNAGTGSGETQY
V: TRBV6-4; D: TRBD2; J: TRBJ2-7; CDR3: ASSEDRTSVVDEQY
V: TRBV29-1; D: TRBD2; J: TRBJ2-4; CDR3: SVIGGAAKNKNIQY
V: TRBV7-9; D: -; J: TRBJ1-1; CDR3: ASSQITGLGTEAF
V: TRBV7-9; D: TRBD1; J: TRBJ1-1; CDR3: ASSPRFGQGFGTEAF
V: TRBV6-5; D: TRBD1; J: TRBJ1-2; CDR3: ASILYRGAKGQGGDGYT
V: TRBV11-2; D: -; J: TRBJ1-1; CDR3: ASSVRDEAF
V: TRBV7-9; D: -; J: TRBJ1-1; CDR3: ASSSSARNTEAF
V: TRBV29-1; D: -; J: TRBJ2-7; CDR3: SVDGGVGALSYEQY
V: TRBV5-1; D: -; J: TRBJ1-1; CDR3: ASSLAGNTEAF
V: TRBV4-3; D: -; J: TRBJ2-1; CDR3: ASSQDLSGSALNEQF
V: TRBV20-1; D: TRBD1; J: TRBJ1-1; CDR3: SARDRGPNAEAF
V: TRBV3-1; D: -; J: TRBJ2-1; CDR3: ASSQDATGNNEQF
V: TRBV29-1; D: TRBD1; J: TRBJ2-6; CDR3: SVRTGISLSGANVLT
V: TRBV7-7; D: TRBD1; J: TRBJ2-5; CDR3: ASSLAGLTGDETQY
V: TRBV4-1; D: TRBD1; J: TRBJ1-1; CDR3: ASSQPGGIEAF
V: TRBV12-3/TRBV12-4; D: -; J: TRBJ1-1; CDR3: ASSLAGRRMNTEAF
V: TRBV7-8; D: TRBD1; J: TRBJ2-3; CDR3: ASSPRVGGFGDTQY
V: TRBV29-1; D: -; J: TRBJ2-7; CDR3: SVPGFGPLRDEQY